One and the same sample provided the 12 T cell receptor beta chains below, sequenced in a study of T cells in pancreatic ductal adenocarcinoma. The table came from immunoSEQ multiplex PCR; TCRdb's copy has only in-frame clones and leaves some out. The sample has 85,000 to 120,000 clones, more than 90% seen once. The selected patients with pancreatic ductal adenocarcinoma had surgery but no neoadjuvant therapy. The sequencing sample was made of PBMCs. These TCRs come from a human donor with pancreatic ductal adenocarcinoma.

In nucleotides, the CDR3 is TGTGCCAGCAGCCACGGACAGGGGGGACTCGAAAAACTGTTTTTT. This sequence encodes CASSHGQGGLEKLFF. V and J are TRBV7-9 and TRBJ1-4; 10 bases fit TRBD1. V gave up 5 bases and J gave up 8 bases; unmatched junction bases: 8. CDR1 is SEHNR, CDR2 FQNEAQ, per germline (reference sequence). The CDR3 consists of 15 residues.

This chain uses TRBV11-2 with TRBJ2-7; 7 bases match TRBD1. Germline trimming cut 4 bases from V and 2 bases from J; bases unmatched to any gene: 8. This CDR3 is built from 15 residues. Germline CDR1 SGHAT, CDR2 FQNNGV. This CDR3 is CASSSRQGMAYEQYF. The CDR3 DNA reads TGTGCCAGCAGCTCCCGACAGGGAATGGCCTACGAGCAGTACTTC.

This clone was counted only a few times. The gene calls are TRBV28 and TRBJ1-2; TRBD1 is a possible D gene (5 bases). CDR1 is MDHEN and CDR2 is SYDVKM in the germline V gene. The CDR3 runs 14 residues. V was clipped by 6 bases and J by 5 bases, with 16 bases between them. This chain's CDR3 is CASSLGDRPYGYTF. In DNA, the CDR3 is TGTGCCAGCAGCCTGGGCGACAGACCATATGGCTACACCTTC.

The chain carries TRBV4-2 and TRBJ2-3; maybe TRBD2 (6 bases). V was cut by 0 bases and J by 2 bases, with 21 bases left in between. In germline, CDR1 is LGHNA, CDR2 YNFKEQ. The CDR3 has 19 residues. CDR3 amino acids: CASSQEYRGAGINTDTQYF. The CDR3 DNA reads TGTGCCAGCAGCCAAGAATATCGAGGGGCGGGAATAAACACAGATACGCAGTATTTT.

The rearrangement uses TRBV18 and TRBJ2-5, with 8 bases lining up with TRBD1. V lost 5 bases to trimming and J lost 1 base; unmatched junction nucleotides: 3. Germline assignment: CDR1 KGHSH and CDR2 LQKENI. This CDR3 is 14 amino acids long. CDR3 sequence reads: CASSAGTGQETQYF. CDR3 DNA sequence: TGTGCCAGCTCAGCCGGGACAGGCCAAGAGACCCAGTACTTC. The variable domain in full, completed from reference TRBV18 and TRBJ2-5, reads NAGVMQNPRHLVRRRGQEARLRCSPMKGHSHVYWYRQLPEEGLKFMVYLQKENIIDESGMPKERFSAEFPKEGPSILRIQQVVRGDSAAYFCASSAGTGQETQYFGPGTRLLVL.

This sequence joins TRBV25-1 and TRBJ2-1, with 9 bases identical to TRBD2. The trim removed 3 bases at V and 9 bases at J, leaving 6 bases unmatched. The CDR3 has 14 residues. Germline assignment: CDR1 MGHDK and CDR2 SYGVNS. The CDR3 DNA sequence: TGTGCCAGCAGTGAGGATAGCGGGAGTATTGAGCAGTTCTTC. Amino acids: CASSEDSGSIEQFF.

Concerning this clone itself: The same CDR3 also results from other DNA sequences found in this sample. The chain is built from TRBV20-1 and TRBJ2-7, with no clear D. This CDR3 is built from 11 residues. Trimming took 5 bases from V and 0 from J, leaving 5 bases between them. Germline-derived CDR1 and CDR2 are DFQATT and SNEGSKA (reference sequence). This CDR3 reads CSASSSYEQYF. CDR3 coding DNA: TGCAGTGCTTCCTCCTCCTACGAGCAGTACTTC.

The chain couples TRBV7-3 to TRBJ2-2; 7 bases fit TRBD2. The germline gives CDR1 SGHTA, CDR2 FQGTGA. The CDR3 consists of 12 residues. The junction had 0 bases not matched to a gene; V was cut back by 5 bases and J by 6 bases. The CDR3 bases are TGTGCCAGCAGCACTAGCGCCGGGGAGCTGTTTTTT. The encoded protein is CASSTSAGELFF.

V is TRBV28 and J is TRBJ2-7; 8 bases are shared with TRBD2. Germline V gives CDR1 MDHEN, CDR2 SYDVKM. V shed 7 bases, J shed 5 bases, and the junction held 13 bases outside the gene matches. CDR3 length: 15 amino acids. DNA of the CDR3: TGTGCCAGCAATCCTAGCGGGCAGGGAGTTGACGAGCAGTACTTC. Translating gives CASNPSGQGVDEQYF. Together with reference TRBV28 and TRBJ2-7, the CDR3 gives the full variable domain: DVKVTQSSRYLVKRTGEKVFLECVQDMDHENMFWYRQDPGLGLRLIYFSYDVKMKEKGDIPEGYSVSREKKERFSLILESASTNQTSMYLCASNPSGQGVDEQYFGPGTRLTVT.

The chain couples TRBV6-1 to TRBJ2-2; D gene ambiguous. The germline CDR1 and CDR2 sequences are MNHNS and SASEGT. The CDR3 is made up of 12 amino acids. V lost 3 bases to trimming and J lost 5 bases, with 4 bases between them. This chain's CDR3 is CASSDNTGELFF. CDR3 DNA: TGTGCCAGCAGTGATAATACCGGGGAGCTGTTTTTT.

This clone was observed a few times. The chain has TRBV4-2 and TRBJ2-1; D is possibly TRBD1 (5 bases). The CDR3 contains 11 residues. V dropped 2 bases and J dropped 10 bases, with 6 bases sitting between them. From germline, CDR1 is LGHNA and CDR2 YNFKEQ. In DNA form, the CDR3 reads TGTGCCAGCAGCCAAAACAGGGAGCAGTTCTTC. It specifies CASSQNREQFF.

The chain carries TRBV6-5 and TRBJ2-5; the match to TRBD1 covers 8 bases. The CDR3 loop spans 15 amino acids. In germline, CDR1 is MNHEY, CDR2 SVGAGI. The junction had 6 bases not matched to a gene; V was cut back by 6 bases and J by 0 bases. Written as DNA, the CDR3 is TGTGCCAGCAGGCCCAGGGGGCGTAACCAAGAGACCCAGTACTTC. It encodes CASRPRGRNQETQYF.